One and the same sample provided the 17 T cell receptor beta chains below, sequenced in a study of vaccination effects on CD4 cells after COVID-19. Profiling relied on immunoSEQ multiplex PCR, and the TCRdb table lists in-frame clones only, not all of them. The sample lists about 44,000 clones; approximately 82% were seen once. Researchers isolated CD4+ T cells once 9 to 11 days of culture had elapsed. Confirmation by PCR established that the person had SARS-CoV-2 infection between March and December 2020. It was two doses of either the BNT162b2 or mRNA-1273 vaccine that participants received. Which antigens these TCRs recognize remains unknown. The source was CD4+ T cells from PBMCs cultured without peptide, collected after COVID-19 vaccination. Receptors originate from a human donor who had a prior SARS-CoV-2 infection.

The chain employs TRBV5-4 and TRBJ2-5, with unresolved D. Germline V CDR1 and CDR2: SGHNT, YYREEE (reference sequence). With 0 bases removed from V and 4 bases from J, the gap between germline ends came to 7 bases. This CDR3 has 13 amino acids. The CDR3 DNA reads TGTGCCAGCAGCTTGGCGGAAACAGAGACCCAGTACTTC. Translating gives CASSLAETETQYF. The full variable domain, in which reference TRBV5-4 and TRBJ2-5 provide the parts outside the CDR3, is ETGVTQSPTHLIKTRGQQVTLRCSSQSGHNTVSWYQQALGQGPQFIFQYYREEENGRGNFPPRFSGLQFPNYSSELNVNALELDDSALYLCASSLAETETQYFGPGTRLLVL.

The chain employs TRBV4-2 and TRBJ1-5; D is undetermined. This CDR3 has 20 residues. Germline CDR1 reads LGHNA; CDR2 reads YNFKEQ. V lost 1 base and J lost 0, with 22 bases in between. The CDR3 region has the DNA TGTGCCAGCAGCCAAGTTACTGGGGTCTTGTACCGTTATAGCAATCAGCCCCAGCATTTT. As protein: CASSQVTGVLYRYSNQPQHF.

The genes are TRBV11-3 and TRBJ2-7, with D perhaps TRBD1 (5 bases). Trimming cost V 1 base and J 0 bases, with 10 bases left between them. The germline V gene has CDR1 SGHNT and CDR2 YENEEA. The CDR3 is 15 amino acids. This chain's CDR3 is CASSLVGHSSYEQYF. CDR3 bases: TGTGCCAGCAGCTTAGTAGGACACAGCTCCTACGAGCAGTACTTC. Filled out from reference TRBV11-3 and TRBJ2-7, the complete variable domain reads EAGVVQSPRYKIIEKKQPVAFWCNPISGHNTLYWYLQNLGQGPELLIRYENEEAVDDSQLPKDRFSAERLKGVDSTLKIQPAELGDSAVYLCASSLVGHSSYEQYFGPGTRLTVT.

This clone was counted between two and nine times. The gene calls are TRBV7-3 and TRBJ2-6; no definite D call. V was cut by 5 bases and J by 0 bases, with 8 bases left in between. CDR1 is SGHTA and CDR2 is FQGTGA in the germline V gene. The CDR3 runs to 15 residues. In nucleotides, the CDR3 is TGTGCCAGCAGCCCAACAAACTCTGGGGCCAACGTCCTGACTTTC. It is translated as CASSPTNSGANVLTF.

This clone came up a few times. The chain employs TRBV11-3 and TRBJ2-3; 7 bases align to TRBD1. The V gene's germline CDR1 is SGHNT and CDR2 YENEEA. V lost 5 bases, J lost 1 base, and 3 bases stayed unmatched. CDR3 length equals 14 residues. CDR3 in DNA: TGTGCCAGCAGCCGGGACAGCCGCACAGATACGCAGTATTTT. This encodes CASSRDSRTDTQYF.

This clone ranks as medium-sized (0.01 to 0.1%). CDR3: CASSPQGTANEKLFF. For the CDR3, the DNA is TGTGCCAGCAGCCCCCAAGGGACCGCAAACGAAAAACTGTTTTTT. The V call is TRBV7-8, the J call TRBJ1-4, with a tentative D call TRBD1 (5 bases). V was shortened by 5 bases and J by 8 bases, with 18 bases between the two germline ends. The CDR3 has 15 amino acids. CDR1 is SGHVS, CDR2 FQNEAQ, per germline.

The genes are TRBV5-1 and TRBJ1-2; D is possibly TRBD1 (5 bases). The germline V gene encodes CDR1 SGHRS and CDR2 YFSETQ. Trimming shortened V by 4 bases and J by 3 bases, and 10 bases separated the two germline ends. The CDR3 is 13 amino acids. CDR3: CASSRDSDYGYTF. In nucleotides, the CDR3 is TGCGCCAGCAGCCGCGACAGTGACTATGGCTACACCTTC.

This chain joins TRBV11-1 and TRBJ2-5; 11 nucleotides match TRBD2. Germline loops: CDR1 SGHAT, CDR2 FQDESV (reference sequence). The length of the CDR3 is 15 residues. Trimming took 2 bases from V and 5 from J; bases not matched to a gene: 4. The CDR3 coding sequence is TGTGCCAGCAGCTTACGTCCTAGCGGGGGGGAGACCCAGTACTTC. It is translated as CASSLRPSGGETQYF.

The chain recombines TRBV6-5 with TRBJ2-7; D may be TRBD2 (7 bases). V was pared by 6 bases and J by 0 bases, with 12 bases between. There are 14 residues in the CDR3. Germline CDR1 is MNHEY and CDR2 is SVGAGI. CDR3 nucleotide sequence: TGTGCCAGCAGAGGGGGGGGAGCCTCCTACGAGCAGTACTTC. This gives the protein CASRGGGASYEQYF.

The V and J genes are TRBV7-2 and TRBJ2-7; a possible D gene is TRBD2 (6 bases). The germline gives CDR1 SGHTA, CDR2 FQGNSA. Between the trimmed V and J ends, which lost 6 bases and 0 bases, there was a span of 21 bases. The CDR3 length is 17 residues. CDR3 DNA sequence: TGTGCCAGCAGTCAAAGGGTCGCGGGACCCTCCTCCTACGAGCAGTACTTC. This encodes CASSQRVAGPSSYEQYF.

The rearrangement uses TRBV2 and TRBJ2-5, with TRBD2 matching 10 bases. This CDR3 is 13 amino acids long. Germline loops: CDR1 SNHLY, CDR2 FYNNEI. The junction had 8 bases not matched to a gene; V was cut back by 6 bases and J by 10 bases. The CDR3 nucleotides read TGTGCCAGCAGGACCGGGCTAGCGGGAGACCAGTACTTC. Amino acids: CASRTGLAGDQYF.

The chain combines TRBV11-3 with TRBJ2-7; D remains ambiguous. The CDR3 is made up of 15 amino acids. Trimming took off 1 base at V and 0 bases at J, with 10 bases between the two ends. From germline, CDR1 is SGHNT and CDR2 YENEEA. This CDR3 is CASSLGAVSSYEQYF. CDR3 in DNA: TGTGCCAGCAGCTTAGGGGCGGTAAGCTCCTACGAGCAGTACTTC.

The V and J genes are TRBV12-3 or TRBV12-4 and TRBJ1-1, with 7 bases identical to TRBD1. J gave up 3 bases and V 6 bases, and 4 bases lay outside the gene matches. The length of the CDR3 is 13 residues. CDR3 sequence (DNA): TGTGCCAGCAGCCTCACAGGGGACACTGAAGCTTTCTTT. Protein: CASSLTGDTEAFF.

The chain links TRBV19 to TRBJ2-7, with 8 positions matching TRBD1. CDR1 is LNHDA, CDR2 SQIVND, per germline (reference sequence). J lost 4 bases, V lost 1 base, and 6 bases had no gene match. The CDR3 extends over 15 amino acids. In DNA, the CDR3 is TGTGCCAGTAGTATAGGTACAGGGGGAGATTACGAGCAGTACTTC. Protein product: CASSIGTGGDYEQYF.

J is TRBJ1-4 and V is TRBV2, with 7 bases that match TRBD1. The length of the CDR3 is 14 residues. Germline V lookup: CDR1 SNHLY, CDR2 FYNNEI. V dropped 3 bases and J dropped 8; count of bases not matched to a gene: 6. The CDR3 DNA reads TGTGCCAGCAGTGACTTGGGACAGACAGAAAAACTGTTTTTT. It encodes CASSDLGQTEKLFF. Full variable domain (missing parts from reference TRBV2 and TRBJ1-4): EPEVTQTPSHQVTQMGQEVILRCVPISNHLYFYWYRQILGQKVEFLVSFYNNEISEKSEIFDDQFSVERPDGSNFTLKIRSTKLEDSAMYFCASSDLGQTEKLFFGSGTQLSVL.

This chain joins TRBV25-1 and TRBJ2-6; 8 bases fit TRBD1. The length of the CDR3 is 14 residues. Germline CDR1 and CDR2: MGHDK and SYGVNS. The V and J ends lost 4 bases and 6 bases, in that order; junction bases with no gene match: 2. In nucleotides, the CDR3 is TGTGCCAGCAGTGTGACAGGGGAGGCCAACGTCCTGACTTTC. Protein product: CASSVTGEANVLTF.

The J gene is TRBJ2-7, the V gene TRBV19; D is unresolved. Germline lookup yields CDR1 LNHDA and CDR2 SQIVND (reference sequence). V was shortened by 3 bases and J by 2 bases, with 11 bases between the two germline ends. The CDR3 consists of 14 residues. CDR3 nucleotide sequence: TGTGCCAGTAGTATCGAAGGGATTGCCTACGAGCAGTACTTC. This codes for CASSIEGIAYEQYF.